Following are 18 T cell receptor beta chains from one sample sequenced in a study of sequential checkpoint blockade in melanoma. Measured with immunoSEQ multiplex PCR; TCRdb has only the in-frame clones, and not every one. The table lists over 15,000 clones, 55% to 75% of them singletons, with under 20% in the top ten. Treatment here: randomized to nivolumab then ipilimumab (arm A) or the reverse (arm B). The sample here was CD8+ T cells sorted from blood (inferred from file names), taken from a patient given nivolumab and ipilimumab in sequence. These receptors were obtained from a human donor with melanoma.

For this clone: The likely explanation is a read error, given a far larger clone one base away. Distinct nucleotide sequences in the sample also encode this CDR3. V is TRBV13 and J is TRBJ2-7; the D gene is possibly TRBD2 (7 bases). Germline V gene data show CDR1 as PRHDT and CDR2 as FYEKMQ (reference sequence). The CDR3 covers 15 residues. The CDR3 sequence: CASSGAGAFYYEHYF. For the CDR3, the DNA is TGTGCCAGCAGTGGTGCGGGGGCCTTCTACTACGAGCACTACTTC.

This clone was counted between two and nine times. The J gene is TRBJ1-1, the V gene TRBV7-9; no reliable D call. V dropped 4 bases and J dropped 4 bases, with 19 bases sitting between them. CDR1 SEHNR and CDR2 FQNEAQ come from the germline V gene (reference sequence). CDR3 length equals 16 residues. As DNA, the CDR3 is TGTGCCAGCAGCTCTCGTCGGGGTTTCGAGGTCACTGAAGCTTTCTTT. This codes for CASSSRRGFEVTEAFF.

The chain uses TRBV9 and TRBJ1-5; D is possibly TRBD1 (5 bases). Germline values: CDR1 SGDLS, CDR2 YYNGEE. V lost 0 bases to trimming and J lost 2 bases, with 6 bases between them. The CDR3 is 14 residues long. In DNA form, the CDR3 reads TGTGCCAGCAGCGTAGGCAGGGGCAATCAGCCCCAGCATTTT. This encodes CASSVGRGNQPQHF.

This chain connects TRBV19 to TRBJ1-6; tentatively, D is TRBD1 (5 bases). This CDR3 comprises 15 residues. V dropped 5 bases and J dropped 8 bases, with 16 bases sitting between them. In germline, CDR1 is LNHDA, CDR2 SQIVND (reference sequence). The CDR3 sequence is CASSLGQGVHSPLHF. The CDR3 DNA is TGTGCCAGTAGTCTCGGACAAGGGGTACATTCACCCCTCCACTTT. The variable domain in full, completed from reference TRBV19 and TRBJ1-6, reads DGGITQSPKYLFRKEGQNVTLSCEQNLNHDAMYWYRQDPGQGLRLIYYSQIVNDFQKGDIAEGYSVSREKKESFPLTVTSAQKNPTAFYLCASSLGQGVHSPLHFGNGTRLTVT.

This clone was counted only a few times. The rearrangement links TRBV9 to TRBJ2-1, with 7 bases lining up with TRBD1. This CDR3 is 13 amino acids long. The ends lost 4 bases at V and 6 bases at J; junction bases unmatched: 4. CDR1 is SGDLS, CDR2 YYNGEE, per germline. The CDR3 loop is CASSHSGGNEQFF. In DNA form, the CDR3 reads TGTGCCAGCAGCCATTCAGGGGGCAATGAGCAGTTCTTC. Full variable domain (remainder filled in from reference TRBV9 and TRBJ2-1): DSGVTQTPKHLITATGQRVTLRCSPRSGDLSVYWYQQSLDQGLQFLIQYYNGEERAKGNILERFSAQQFPDLHSELNLSSLELGDSALYFCASSHSGGNEQFFGPGTRLTVL.

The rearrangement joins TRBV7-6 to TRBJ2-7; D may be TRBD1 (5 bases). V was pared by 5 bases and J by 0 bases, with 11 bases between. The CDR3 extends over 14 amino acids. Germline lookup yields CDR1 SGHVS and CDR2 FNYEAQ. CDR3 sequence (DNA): TGTGCCAGCAGCCATCTGACAGCCTCCTACGAGCAGTACTTC. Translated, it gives CASSHLTASYEQYF.

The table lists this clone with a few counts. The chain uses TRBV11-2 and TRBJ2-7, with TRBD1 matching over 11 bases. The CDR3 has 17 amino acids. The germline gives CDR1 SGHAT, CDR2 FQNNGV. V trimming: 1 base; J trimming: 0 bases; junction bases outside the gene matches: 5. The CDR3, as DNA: TGTGCCAGCAGCTTAGGGACAGGGGGCCAAAGCTCCTACGAGCAGTACTTC. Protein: CASSLGTGGQSSYEQYF.

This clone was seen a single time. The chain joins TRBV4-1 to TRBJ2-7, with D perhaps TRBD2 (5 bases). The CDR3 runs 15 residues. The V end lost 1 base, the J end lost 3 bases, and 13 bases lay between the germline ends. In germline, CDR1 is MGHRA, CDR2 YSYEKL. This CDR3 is CASSQGEGSNYEQYF. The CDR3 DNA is TGCGCCAGCAGCCAAGGTGAGGGTAGCAACTACGAGCAGTACTTC.

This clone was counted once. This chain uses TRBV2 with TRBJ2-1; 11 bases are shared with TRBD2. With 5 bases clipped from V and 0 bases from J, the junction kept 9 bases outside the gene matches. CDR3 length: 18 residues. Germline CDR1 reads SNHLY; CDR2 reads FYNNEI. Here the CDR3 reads CASSSPATSGGSYNEQFF. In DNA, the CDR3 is TGTGCCAGCAGTTCTCCCGCTACTAGCGGGGGCTCCTACAATGAGCAGTTCTTC.

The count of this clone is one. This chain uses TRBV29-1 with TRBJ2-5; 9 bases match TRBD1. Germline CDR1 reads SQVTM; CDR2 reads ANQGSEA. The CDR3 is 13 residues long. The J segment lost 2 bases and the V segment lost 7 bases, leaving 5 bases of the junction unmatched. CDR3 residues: CSDRDRVQETQYF. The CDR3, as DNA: TGCAGCGACCGGGACAGGGTGCAAGAGACCCAGTACTTC.

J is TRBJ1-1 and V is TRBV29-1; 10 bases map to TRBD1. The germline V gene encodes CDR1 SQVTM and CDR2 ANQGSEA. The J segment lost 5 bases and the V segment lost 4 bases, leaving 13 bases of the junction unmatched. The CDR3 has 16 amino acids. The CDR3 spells CSVADRGRTVRTEAFF. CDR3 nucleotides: TGCAGCGTTGCCGACAGGGGGCGAACCGTAAGGACTGAAGCTTTCTTT.

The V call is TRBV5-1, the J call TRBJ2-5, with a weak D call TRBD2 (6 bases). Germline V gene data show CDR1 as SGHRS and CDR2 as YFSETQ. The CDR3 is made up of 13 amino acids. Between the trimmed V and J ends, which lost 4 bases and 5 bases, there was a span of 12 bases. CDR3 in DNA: TGCGCCAGCAGCGACGGGAGTATGGAGACCCAGTACTTC. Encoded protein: CASSDGSMETQYF.

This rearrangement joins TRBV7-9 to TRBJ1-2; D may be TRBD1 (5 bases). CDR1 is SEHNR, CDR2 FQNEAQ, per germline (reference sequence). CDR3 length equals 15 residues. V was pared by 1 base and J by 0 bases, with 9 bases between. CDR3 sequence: CASSLGTTPNYGYTF. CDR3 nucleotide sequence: TGTGCCAGCAGCTTAGGGACAACCCCTAACTATGGCTACACCTTC. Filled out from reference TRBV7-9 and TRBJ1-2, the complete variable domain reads DTGVSQNPRHKITKRGQNVTFRCDPISEHNRLYWYRQTLGQGPEFLTYFQNEAQLEKSRLLSDRFSAERPKGSFSTLEIQRTEQGDSAMYLCASSLGTTPNYGYTFGSGTRLTVV.

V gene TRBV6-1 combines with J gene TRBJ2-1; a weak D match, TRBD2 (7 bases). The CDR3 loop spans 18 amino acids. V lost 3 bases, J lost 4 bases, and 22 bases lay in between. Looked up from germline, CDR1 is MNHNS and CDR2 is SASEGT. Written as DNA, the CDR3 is TGTGCCAGCAGTGAGGGGTATGGGGGGGGGCCTAATTACAATGAGCAGTTCTTC. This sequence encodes CASSEGYGGGPNYNEQFF.

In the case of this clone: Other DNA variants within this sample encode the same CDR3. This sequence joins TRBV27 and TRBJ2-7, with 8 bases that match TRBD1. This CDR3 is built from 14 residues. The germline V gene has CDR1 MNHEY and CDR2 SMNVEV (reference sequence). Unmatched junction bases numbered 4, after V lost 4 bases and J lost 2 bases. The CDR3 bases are TGTGCCAGCAGTTCCGGACAGGGTCCCTACGAGCAGTACTTC. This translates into CASSSGQGPYEQYF.

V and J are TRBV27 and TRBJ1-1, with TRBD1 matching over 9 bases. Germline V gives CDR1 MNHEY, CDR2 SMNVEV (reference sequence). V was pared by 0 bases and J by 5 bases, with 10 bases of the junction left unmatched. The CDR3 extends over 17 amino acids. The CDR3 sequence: CASSLSRTGVGVTEAFF. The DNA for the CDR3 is TGTGCCAGCAGTTTATCCCGGACAGGGGTCGGCGTGACTGAAGCTTTCTTT.

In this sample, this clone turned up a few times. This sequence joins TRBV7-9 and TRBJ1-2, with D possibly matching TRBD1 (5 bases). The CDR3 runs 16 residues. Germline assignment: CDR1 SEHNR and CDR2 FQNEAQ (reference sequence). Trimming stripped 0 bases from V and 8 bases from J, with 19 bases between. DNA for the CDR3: TGTGCCAGCAGCTTAGCAGCTCGGGGGGGGAGGGACGGCTACACCTTC. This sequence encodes CASSLAARGGRDGYTF.

Here the CDR3 DNA reads TGTGCCAGTAGTGAACCGGGACAGGCTAACTATGGCTACACCTTC. This encodes CASSEPGQANYGYTF. The genes are TRBV19 and TRBJ1-2, with 8 bases aligning to TRBD1. The germline V gene encodes CDR1 LNHDA and CDR2 SQIVND (reference sequence). The junction had 5 bases not matched to a gene; V was cut back by 5 bases and J by 0 bases. This CDR3 region has 15 residues. The full variable domain, completed using reference TRBV19 and TRBJ1-2, is DGGITQSPKYLFRKEGQNVTLSCEQNLNHDAMYWYRQDPGQGLRLIYYSQIVNDFQKGDIAEGYSVSREKKESFPLTVTSAQKNPTAFYLCASSEPGQANYGYTFGSGTRLTVV.